The T cell receptor beta chain under discussion was sequenced for a study of blood T cell repertoires in COVID-19. Clones were sequenced by immunoSEQ multiplex PCR, and TCRdb holds only the in-frame ones, with some missing. Counted here are about 260,000 clones, about 86% occurring once; the ten biggest clones make up approximately 4.3%. This clonotype was sampled from a man aged 25 to 40 with acute COVID-19. The source material was PBMCs or T cells enriched from blood (not recorded which).

In DNA, the CDR3 is TGTGCCAGCAGCTTCGGCGGGGGAAACACCGGGGAGCTGTTTTTT. This sequence encodes CASSFGGGNTGELFF. The genes are TRBV5-4 and TRBJ2-2; 7 nucleotides align to TRBD2. The J segment lost 2 bases and the V segment lost 2 bases, leaving 3 bases of the junction unmatched. CDR1 and CDR2 (germline): SGHNT, YYREEE (reference sequence). CDR3 length: 15 amino acids.